This T cell receptor (beta chain) came from a study of T cell repertoires in cytomegalovirus infection. Each CDR3 protein is one row after TCRdb ran MiXCR on the reads. The sample consists of 650,000 to 900,000 distinct CDR3 sequences, roughly 33% of them appearing once. The germline V gene has CDR1 MNHEY and CDR2 SVGEGT. The ends lost 8 bases at V and 7 bases at J; junction bases unmatched: 12. The CDR3 has 14 amino acids. Of note for this clonotype: What it binds is not known.

The J gene is TRBJ1-1, the V gene TRBV6-2 or TRBV6-3; 8 nucleotides match TRBD1. This sequence originates from a human donor in good health (CMV status not recorded). Some clones in this sample may be carry-over from other donors' samples. The sample consisted of cultured CD8+ T cells from PBMCs, taken from culture after CMV antigen stimulation. DNA of the CDR3: TGTGCCAGCCGGACAGGGCGGAATATCGTTGAAGCTTTCTTT. It encodes CASRTGRNIVEAFF.